The rows below give T cell receptor beta chains drawn from one sample of a study of blood T cell repertoires in COVID-19. This table comes from immunoSEQ multiplex PCR, and its TCRdb copy is limited to in-frame clones, with some not included. Among 220,000 or so clones listed, around four fifths were seen once. The sequencing input was peripheral blood. These receptors were collected from a man aged 30-40 years with active or convalescent COVID-19. CDR3s include the opening cysteine and the closing phenylalanine or tryptophan. Fields, in order: clone size, J gene, D gene, V gene, CDR3 DNA, CDR3 protein. D genes are given only for firm matches. Rows may omit the clone size; those that give it use once, few, many or a size class.

abundance: once; j_gene: TRBJ1-1; d_gene: TRBD1; v_gene: TRBV13; CDR3nt: TGTGCCAGCAGCTTAGGCGCGGAGGGGGCGAGCACTGAAGCTTTCTTT; CDR3aa: CASSLGAEGASTEAFF
abundance: NA; j_gene: TRBJ2-5; d_gene: TRBD2; v_gene: TRBV28; CDR3nt: TGTGCCAGCAGTTCGGGGGGGGCCAAAGGAGAGACCCAGTACTTC; CDR3aa: CASSSGGAKGETQYF
abundance: NA; j_gene: TRBJ1-6; d_gene: NA; v_gene: TRBV7-2; CDR3nt: TGTGCCAGCAGGGCGGCACATTCACCCCTCCACTTT; CDR3aa: CASRAAHSPLHF
abundance: NA; j_gene: TRBJ1-4; d_gene: NA; v_gene: TRBV7-9; CDR3nt: TGTGCCAGCAGCACGGTTTTGCCCCGGGAAAAACTGTTTTTT; CDR3aa: CASSTVLPREKLFF
abundance: few; j_gene: TRBJ1-4; d_gene: NA; v_gene: TRBV9; CDR3nt: TGTGCCAGCAGCCCCGGGGGGTCAACTAATGAAAAACTGTTTTTT; CDR3aa: CASSPGGSTNEKLFF
abundance: NA; j_gene: TRBJ1-5; d_gene: NA; v_gene: TRBV2; CDR3nt: TGTGCCAGCAGTGTAGGACAGCTAAATCAGCCCCAGCATTTT; CDR3aa: CASSVGQLNQPQHF
abundance: once; j_gene: TRBJ2-7; d_gene: NA; v_gene: TRBV29-1; CDR3nt: TGCAGCGTCGGGCAGGGGGGCTACGAGCAGTACTTC; CDR3aa: CSVGQGGYEQYF
abundance: NA; j_gene: TRBJ2-7; d_gene: TRBD1; v_gene: TRBV14; CDR3nt: TGTGCCAGCAGCCAAGAACAGGGGTCTCTCGAGCAGTACTTC; CDR3aa: CASSQEQGSLEQYF
abundance: NA; j_gene: TRBJ2-1; d_gene: TRBD2; v_gene: TRBV11-2; CDR3nt: TGTGCCAGCAGCTCCAGGACTAGCGGGAATAATGAGCAGTTCTTC; CDR3aa: CASSSRTSGNNEQFF
abundance: NA; j_gene: TRBJ2-2; d_gene: TRBD2; v_gene: TRBV5-4; CDR3nt: TGTGCCAGCAGCTTTGGGGAGGGTCTGGACGGAGGGGAGCTGTTTTTT; CDR3aa: CASSFGEGLDGGELFF
abundance: NA; j_gene: TRBJ1-5; d_gene: NA; v_gene: TRBV30; CDR3nt: TGTGCCTGGAGTGTACAACAGGATCAGCCCCAGCATTTT; CDR3aa: CAWSVQQDQPQHF
abundance: NA; j_gene: TRBJ2-1; d_gene: TRBD2; v_gene: TRBV5-4; CDR3nt: TGTGCCAGCAGGCCTAGCGGGAACTCCTACAATGAGCAGTTCTTC; CDR3aa: CASRPSGNSYNEQFF
abundance: NA; j_gene: TRBJ1-5; d_gene: NA; v_gene: TRBV7-2; CDR3nt: TGTGCCAGCAGCTTAGTCAGGGCGAGCAATCAGCCCCAGCATTTT; CDR3aa: CASSLVRASNQPQHF
abundance: many; j_gene: TRBJ2-5; d_gene: TRBD2; v_gene: TRBV19; CDR3nt: TGTGCCAGTAGTATAGCTAGCGGGGGGTCGGAGACCCAGTACTTC; CDR3aa: CASSIASGGSETQYF
abundance: NA; j_gene: TRBJ2-3; d_gene: TRBD1; v_gene: TRBV5-6; CDR3nt: TGTGCCAGCAGCTTACAGGGGGCGCCCCCAGATACGCAGTATTTT; CDR3aa: CASSLQGAPPDTQYF
abundance: NA; j_gene: TRBJ1-2; d_gene: TRBD1; v_gene: TRBV5-1; CDR3nt: TGCGCCAGCAGCTTTGACAGGGTCAATGGCTACACCTTC; CDR3aa: CASSFDRVNGYTF
abundance: NA; j_gene: TRBJ2-7; d_gene: TRBD1; v_gene: TRBV7-9; CDR3nt: TGTGCCAGCAGCCCAACCCGGGACAGGGGCTACGAGCAGTACTTC; CDR3aa: CASSPTRDRGYEQYF
abundance: NA; j_gene: TRBJ1-2; d_gene: TRBD1; v_gene: TRBV5-5; CDR3nt: TGTGCCAGCAGTCGGTCTGGGCGGGACAGGGATGGCTACACCTTC; CDR3aa: CASSRSGRDRDGYTF
abundance: NA; j_gene: TRBJ1-4; d_gene: NA; v_gene: TRBV7-9; CDR3nt: TGTGCCAGCAAGGCAGGGAAAAATGAAAAACTGTTTTTT; CDR3aa: CASKAGKNEKLFF
abundance: NA; j_gene: TRBJ2-6; d_gene: TRBD1; v_gene: TRBV7-2; CDR3nt: TGTGCCAGCAGCGCACAGGGGGGTAACTCTGGGGCCAACGTCCTGACTTTC; CDR3aa: CASSAQGGNSGANVLTF
abundance: few; j_gene: TRBJ1-5; d_gene: TRBD1; v_gene: TRBV15; CDR3nt: TGTGCCACCAGCAGAAGACAGGGGGCTTTACAGCCCCAGCATTTT; CDR3aa: CATSRRQGALQPQHF
abundance: NA; j_gene: TRBJ2-2; d_gene: TRBD2; v_gene: TRBV18; CDR3nt: TGTGCCAGCTCACCGGAGGCGGGAGGCGGTCCGTGGGCCGGGGAGCTGTTTTTT; CDR3aa: CASSPEAGGGPWAGELFF
abundance: NA; j_gene: TRBJ1-6; d_gene: NA; v_gene: TRBV6-5; CDR3nt: TGTGCCAGCAGTTACTCTACAGGGAAGAGCGGATCACCCCTCCACTTT; CDR3aa: CASSYSTGKSGSPLHF
abundance: few; j_gene: TRBJ1-1; d_gene: NA; v_gene: TRBV27; CDR3nt: TGTGCCAGCAGCCAAGGGGGGAACACTGAAGCTTTCTTT; CDR3aa: CASSQGGNTEAFF
abundance: NA; j_gene: TRBJ2-1; d_gene: TRBD2; v_gene: TRBV5-6; CDR3nt: TGTGCCAGCAGCTCCTCACTAGCGGGAGTCCGGAATGAGCAGTTCTTC; CDR3aa: CASSSSLAGVRNEQFF
abundance: NA; j_gene: TRBJ2-7; d_gene: TRBD2; v_gene: TRBV2; CDR3nt: TGTGCCAGCAGACTAGCGGGACTTACCTACGAGCAGTACTTC; CDR3aa: CASRLAGLTYEQYF
abundance: NA; j_gene: TRBJ2-7; d_gene: NA; v_gene: TRBV28; CDR3nt: TGTGCCAGCAGTATCCCGGGGGAGAAGACCTACGAGCAGTACTTC; CDR3aa: CASSIPGEKTYEQYF